This T cell receptor beta chain was identified in a study of control samples from healthy donors and cancer patients. TCRdb's copy holds only in-frame clones and misses some; the assay was immunoSEQ multiplex PCR. The sample has 90,000 to 150,000 clones; 70% to 90% are singletons. Germline V gene lookup returns CDR1 KGHDR and CDR2 SFDVKD. The junction had 7 bases not matched to a gene; V was cut back by 5 bases and J by 4 bases. This CDR3 spans 17 amino acids. This receptor was taken from a middle-aged man in good health. The genes are TRBV24-1 and TRBJ2-2; 12 nucleotides match TRBD2. The sample taken for sequencing was blood. CDR3 amino acids: CATSALGLAGSTGELFF. CDR3 DNA sequence: TGTGCCACCAGTGCCCTCGGACTAGCGGGGAGCACCGGGGAGCTGTTTTTT.